The 15 T cell receptor beta chains listed next were all sequenced from one sample in a study of shared clonotypes between healthy human individuals. Only in-frame clones appear in the TCRdb table, and some are missing; sequencing was by immunoSEQ multiplex PCR. Of approximately 2.3 million clones in the sample, over 90% were seen once. Sequences were obtained from naive CD4+ T cells from PBMCs. Specified subset: CD45RA+ positively selected. All receptors derive from a man aged 18 to 29 in good health. Some clones in this sample may be carry-over from other donors' samples.

This clone was picked up one time. V gene TRBV11-2 combines with J gene TRBJ1-1, with 8 bases lining up with TRBD1. With V trimmed by 4 bases and J by 1 base, 5 bases remained unmatched. Germline V gives CDR1 SGHAT, CDR2 FQNNGV. The CDR3 covers 15 residues. CDR3 sequence reads: CASSSGTGGNTEAFF. The CDR3 nucleotides read TGTGCCAGCAGCTCGGGTACAGGGGGGAACACTGAAGCTTTCTTT.

This clone was recorded once. This rearrangement joins TRBV5-8 to TRBJ2-5, with 11 bases fitting TRBD1. V lost 4 bases to trimming and J lost 4 bases; unmatched junction nucleotides: 6. CDR3 length equals 15 residues. CDR1 is SGHTS and CDR2 is YDEGEE in the germline V gene. Here the CDR3 DNA reads TGTGCCAGCAGCCACGGACAGGGGGCAGGAGAGACCCAGTACTTC. Translation gives CASSHGQGAGETQYF.

The gene calls are TRBV19 and TRBJ1-4, with 9 bases lining up with TRBD1. There are 14 residues in the CDR3. Losses at the gene ends were 9 bases for V and 6 bases for J; bases not matched to a gene: 8. Germline CDR1 is LNHDA and CDR2 is SQIVND (reference sequence). The DNA of the CDR3 is TGTGCCAGCGCAACGACAGGGGGGTATGAAAAACTGTTTTTT. Translating gives CASATTGGYEKLFF.

The chain employs TRBV28 and TRBJ1-1; TRBD1 is a possible D gene (6 bases). CDR3 size: 15 residues. Germline V gene sequence: CDR1 MDHEN, CDR2 SYDVKM. V lost 5 bases and J lost 0, with 13 bases in between. This CDR3 is CASSPHGQLNTEAFF. The CDR3 nucleotides are TGTGCCAGCAGTCCTCACGGACAGCTGAACACTGAAGCTTTCTTT.

This chain joins TRBV7-3 and TRBJ2-1; 8 bases are shared with TRBD2. The germline V gene encodes CDR1 SGHTA and CDR2 FQGTGA. J lost 4 bases, V lost 0 bases, and 8 bases had no gene match. The CDR3 extends over 17 amino acids. The DNA for the CDR3 is TGTGCCAGCAGCTTAACGCTCGTCGCTAGCGGGTACAATGAGCAGTTCTTC. Its translation is CASSLTLVASGYNEQFF.

This clone was observed once. The chain uses TRBV6-6 and TRBJ2-1; 11 bases align to TRBD2. Trimming cost V 5 bases and J 7 bases; bases outside gene matches: 10. CDR1 is MNHNY, CDR2 SVGAGI, per germline (reference sequence). The CDR3 spans 16 residues. In nucleotides, the CDR3 is TGTGCCAGCAGTCAACCGGGACTAGCGGCCTGGAATGAGCAGTTCTTC. Its translation: CASSQPGLAAWNEQFF.

V and J are TRBV30 and TRBJ1-2; D unresolved. V was trimmed by 2 bases and J by 5 bases, leaving 9 bases between them. Germline lookup yields CDR1 GTSNPN and CDR2 SVGIG (reference sequence). This CDR3 spans 12 amino acids. CDR3 bases: TGTGCCTGGAGTAACGGGCCATATGGCTACACCTTC. The encoded protein is CAWSNGPYGYTF.

Concerning this clone: Other DNA sequences within the sample encode an identical CDR3. This chain joins TRBV5-1 and TRBJ1-1; 8 bases fit TRBD1. The CDR3 has 15 amino acids. After removal of 0 bases from V and 1 base from J, the junction contained 2 bases not matched to a gene. CDR1 and CDR2 from the germline V gene are SGHRS and YFSETQ. CDR3 in amino acids: CASSLAGTGNTEAFF. The CDR3, as DNA: TGCGCCAGCAGCTTGGCCGGGACAGGGAACACTGAAGCTTTCTTT.

This chain joins TRBV5-1 and TRBJ1-1, with D unclear. The germline CDR1 and CDR2 sequences are SGHRS and YFSETQ. With 3 bases removed from V and 5 bases from J, the gap between germline ends came to 11 bases. CDR3 length equals 13 residues. The CDR3 coding sequence is TGCGCCAGCAGCTCACACGACCGGACTGAAGCTTTCTTT. The encoded protein is CASSSHDRTEAFF.

The chain is built from TRBV7-9 and TRBJ2-5; the match to TRBD2 covers 12 bases. Per germline, CDR1 SEHNR and CDR2 FQNEAQ (reference sequence). The junction had 6 bases not matched to a gene; V was cut back by 5 bases and J by 5 bases. This CDR3 has 15 residues. The CDR3: CASSASGRGGETQYF. In nucleotides, the CDR3 is TGTGCCAGCAGCGCTAGCGGGAGGGGCGGGGAGACCCAGTACTTC.

The V and J genes are TRBV10-3 and TRBJ1-2; D unresolved. In germline, CDR1 is ENHRY, CDR2 SYGVKD. The CDR3 runs 14 residues. V was cut by 0 bases and J by 2 bases, with 7 bases left in between. CDR3 nucleotides: TGTGCCATCAGTGAGTCGGCAGAAAACTATGGCTACACCTTC. Translating it yields CAISESAENYGYTF.

The chain employs TRBV20-1 and TRBJ1-2; no reliable D call. This CDR3 is 11 amino acids long. V was clipped by 6 bases and J by 5 bases, with 10 bases between them. The germline V gene encodes CDR1 DFQATT and CDR2 SNEGSKA (reference sequence). The DNA for the CDR3 is TGCAGTGCATCCGGCGCGTATGGCTACACCTTC. It encodes CSASGAYGYTF.

The chain couples TRBV28 to TRBJ2-1, with D perhaps matching TRBD2 (6 bases). Germline values: CDR1 MDHEN, CDR2 SYDVKM. CDR3 length: 13 residues. Between the trimmed V and J ends, which lost 11 bases and 5 bases, there was a span of 16 bases. CDR3 DNA sequence: TGTGCCCTGCAGGCGGGGACCCACAATGAGCAGTTCTTC. Protein: CALQAGTHNEQFF.

J is TRBJ2-3 and V is TRBV29-1, with D possibly being TRBD2 (6 bases). The CDR3 is made up of 14 amino acids. Germline-derived CDR1 and CDR2 are SQVTM and ANQGSEA. Trimming cost V 1 base and J 2 bases, with 10 bases left between them. In DNA form, the CDR3 reads TGCAGCGTTGAAGCTAGCGCGAACACAGATACGCAGTATTTT. Amino acid sequence: CSVEASANTDTQYF.

The rearrangement links TRBV19 to TRBJ1-1; D might be TRBD1 (5 bases). Per the germline V gene, CDR1 is LNHDA and CDR2 is SQIVND (reference sequence). V was clipped by 3 bases and J by 5 bases, with 13 bases between them. This CDR3 is built from 14 residues. CDR3 in amino acids: CASSMAGRGTEAFF. The CDR3 nucleotides read TGTGCCAGTAGTATGGCGGGAAGGGGAACTGAAGCTTTCTTT.